These 27 T cell receptor beta chains came from one sample sequenced in a study of blood T cell repertoires in COVID-19. Sequencing was performed with immunoSEQ multiplex PCR; in TCRdb, only in-frame clones are kept and a portion is missing. This table holds about 100,000 clones, about 91% found once. The material sequenced was peripheral blood. These receptors were obtained from a human donor with active COVID-19. The donor label of this sample is uncertain.

This chain links TRBV10-3 with TRBJ2-7, with D maybe TRBD1 (6 bases). The CDR3 is 14 residues long. Trimming removed 0 bases at V and 0 bases at J, with 6 bases between. Germline values: CDR1 ENHRY, CDR2 SYGVKD. The CDR3 protein is CAISESDSSYEQYF. The CDR3 DNA is TGTGCCATCAGTGAGTCGGACAGCTCCTACGAGCAGTACTTC.

The V and J genes are TRBV10-3 and TRBJ1-4; D gene ambiguous. The length of the CDR3 is 12 residues. Germline-derived CDR1 and CDR2 are ENHRY and SYGVKD. Between the trimmed V and J ends, which lost 10 bases and 4 bases, there was a span of 10 bases. The CDR3 here is CATGRNNEKLFF. CDR3 DNA: TGTGCCACGGGAAGGAATAATGAAAAACTGTTTTTT.

The rearrangement joins TRBV5-4 to TRBJ2-7; TRBD2 matches 8 bases. V trimming: 4 bases; J trimming: 1 base; junction bases outside the gene matches: 7. CDR1 is SGHNT and CDR2 is YYREEE in the germline V gene (reference sequence). The CDR3 sequence is 15 residues long. CDR3 region: CASSPERGRSYEQYF. DNA for the CDR3: TGTGCCAGCAGCCCCGAGCGGGGGAGGTCCTACGAGCAGTACTTC.

The J gene is TRBJ1-2, the V gene TRBV6-5; 7 bases fit TRBD1. In germline, CDR1 is MNHEY, CDR2 SVGAGI. This CDR3 has 16 amino acids. With V trimmed by 2 bases and J by 4 bases, 10 bases remained unmatched. The DNA of the CDR3 is TGTGCCAGCAGTTACCAGCCGGAACAGGGGAGCTATGGCTACACCTTC. As protein: CASSYQPEQGSYGYTF.

The rearrangement uses TRBV24-1 and TRBJ2-3, with 9 bases matching TRBD2. CDR1 and CDR2 from the germline V gene are KGHDR and SFDVKD. The CDR3 contains 17 residues. J lost 6 bases, V lost 4 bases, and 13 bases had no gene match. This CDR3 reads CATSDPGSGGSLDTQYF. The CDR3 DNA reads as TGTGCCACCAGTGACCCAGGGAGCGGGGGGTCCCTGGATACGCAGTATTTT.

The chain employs TRBV5-6 and TRBJ1-1; 11 bases align to TRBD1. J gave up 5 bases and V 3 bases, and 9 bases lay outside the gene matches. Germline CDR1 and CDR2: SGHDT and YYEEEE. The CDR3 covers 16 residues. CDR3 nucleotides: TGTGCCAGCAGCTCCGGACAGGGGGCTTGGGAAACTGAAGCTTTCTTT. Its translation: CASSSGQGAWETEAFF.

This clone has only one observation. One junction end does not reproduce the germline sequence, and a read error may be involved. The chain has TRBV5-5 and TRBJ2-5; D is unclear. The CDR3 is 14 residues long. Per germline, CDR1 SGHKS and CDR2 YYEKEE (reference sequence). The CDR3: CASRLGLVRETQYF. In nucleotides, the CDR3 is TGTGCCAGCAGATTGGGCTTAGTGCGAGAGACCCAGTACTTC.

The V and J genes are TRBV7-2 and TRBJ1-3, with a tentative D call TRBD1 (5 bases). Germline CDR1 reads SGHTA; CDR2 reads FQGNSA. The CDR3 is 16 amino acids. Trimming removed 0 bases at V and 0 bases at J, with 9 bases between. In nucleotides, the CDR3 is TGTGCCAGCAGCTTAGCGGGGGGGGACTCTGGAAACACCATATATTTT. Its translation: CASSLAGGDSGNTIYF. The whole variable domain, filled in from reference TRBV7-2 and TRBJ1-3, reads GAGVSQSPSNKVTEKGKDVELRCDPISGHTALYWYRQSLGQGLEFLIYFQGNSAPDKSGLPSDRFSAERTGGSVSTLTIQRTQQEDSAVYLCASSLAGGDSGNTIYFGEGSWLTVV.

The chain carries TRBV7-8 and TRBJ1-2, with 8 bases that match TRBD1. Trimming at V came to 1 base and at J to 4 bases, leaving 2 bases not matched to a gene. Germline V gene sequence: CDR1 SGHVS, CDR2 FQNEAQ. CDR3 size: 14 residues. For the CDR3, the DNA is TGTGCCAGCAGCTTAGAGGGACAGGTCTATGGCTACACCTTC. Translated: CASSLEGQVYGYTF.

The V and J genes are TRBV27 and TRBJ2-7, with TRBD2 identical over 8 bases. This CDR3 contains 14 residues. The trim removed 3 bases at V and 7 bases at J, leaving 8 bases unmatched. The germline V gene encodes CDR1 MNHEY and CDR2 SMNVEV (reference sequence). CDR3 sequence reads: CASSFLGGGPEQYF. DNA of the CDR3: TGTGCCAGCAGTTTTCTCGGGGGGGGCCCAGAGCAGTACTTC.

The chain uses TRBV5-4 and TRBJ2-3, with a weak D call TRBD2 (6 bases). The V gene lost 4 bases and the J gene lost 2 bases, with 14 bases spanning the gap. The CDR3 has 15 residues. Germline assignment: CDR1 SGHNT and CDR2 YYREEE (reference sequence). Here the CDR3 DNA reads TGTGCCAGCAGCAGGAGGGACGGAATCACAGATACGCAGTATTTT. Its protein is CASSRRDGITDTQYF.

V and J are TRBV15 and TRBJ2-6; unclear D gene. The CDR3 spans 17 residues. Germline CDR1 reads LNHNV; CDR2 reads YYDKDF (reference sequence). V lost 0 bases to trimming and J lost 0 bases, with 9 bases between them. The CDR3: CATSRDQAHSGANVLTF. CDR3 DNA sequence: TGTGCCACCAGCAGAGATCAGGCCCACTCTGGGGCCAACGTCCTGACTTTC.

This chain joins TRBV24-1 and TRBJ2-2; D remains unclear. Trimming cost V 4 bases and J 0 bases, with 11 bases left between them. From germline, CDR1 is KGHDR and CDR2 SFDVKD. The CDR3 is made up of 16 amino acids. The chain's CDR3 is CATSETTPSNTGELFF. The CDR3 DNA is TGTGCCACCAGTGAAACGACACCTTCGAACACCGGGGAGCTGTTTTTT.

This sequence joins TRBV4-2 and TRBJ1-4; weak D call: TRBD1 (6 bases). Per germline, CDR1 LGHNA and CDR2 YNFKEQ. This CDR3 has 13 amino acids. Trimming cost V 1 base and J 7 bases, with 7 bases left between them. CDR3 nucleotides: TGTGCCAGCAGCCAAGCCAGGGGTGAAAAACTGTTTTTT. Amino acids: CASSQARGEKLFF.

The chain carries TRBV6-1 and TRBJ2-2, with 8 bases matching TRBD1. Per germline, CDR1 MNHNS and CDR2 SASEGT. The CDR3 contains 16 residues. V was pared by 1 base and J by 8 bases, with 9 bases of the junction left unmatched. Written as DNA, the CDR3 is TGTGCCAGCAGTGAAGATGTCTGGACAGGGTTAGGGGAGCTGTTTTTT. Translation gives CASSEDVWTGLGELFF.

Concerning this clone itself: Sequence at one end of the junction differs from germline and may be a read error. The V and J genes are TRBV6-1 and TRBJ1-2, with 10 positions matching TRBD1. The CDR3 has 12 amino acids. CDR1 and CDR2 from the germline V gene are MNHNS and SASEGT. The CDR3 coding sequence is TGTGCCAGCAGTGAAGTGGGACAGGGGTATGCCTTC. This codes for CASSEVGQGYAF.

A single count supports this clone. CDR3 bases: TGTGCCAGCAGTGAACCTCACGGACAGCTCACTGAAGCTTTCTTT. Amino acid sequence: CASSEPHGQLTEAFF. V and J are TRBV2 and TRBJ1-1, with D possibly TRBD1 on 6 matching bases. This CDR3 has 15 residues. Germline CDR1 and CDR2: SNHLY and FYNNEI. Deletions cut 2 bases from V and 4 bases from J, with 14 bases between. Filled out from reference TRBV2 and TRBJ1-1, the complete variable domain reads EPEVTQTPSHQVTQMGQEVILRCVPISNHLYFYWYRQILGQKVEFLVSFYNNEISEKSEIFDDQFSVERPDGSNFTLKIRSTKLEDSAMYFCASSEPHGQLTEAFFGQGTRLTVV.

The chain is built from TRBV18 and TRBJ1-1, with TRBD1 matching over 7 bases. Trimming at V came to 3 bases and at J to 5 bases, leaving 12 bases not matched to a gene. The CDR3 is made up of 16 amino acids. Looked up from germline, CDR1 is KGHSH and CDR2 is LQKENI. The CDR3 DNA follows: TGTGCCAGCTCACCCCAAGTAAGACAGGGCAAGACTGAAGCTTTCTTT. Protein sequence: CASSPQVRQGKTEAFF.

The rearrangement joins TRBV4-1 to TRBJ2-1; TRBD2 agrees at 7 bases. This CDR3 has 15 amino acids. The trim removed 0 bases at V and 8 bases at J, leaving 7 bases unmatched. The germline gives CDR1 MGHRA, CDR2 YSYEKL. The CDR3 DNA reads as TGCGCCAGCAGCCAAGAAGGGCTAGCGGACCATGAGCAGTTCTTC. This gives the protein CASSQEGLADHEQFF.

The DNA for the CDR3 is TGTGCCAGCAGCTTCAGGGTTGGGGAGACCCAGTACTTC. Protein sequence: CASSFRVGETQYF. This sequence joins TRBV7-6 and TRBJ2-5; tentatively, D is TRBD1 (5 bases). The CDR3 consists of 13 residues. Deletions cut 3 bases from V and 5 bases from J, with 10 bases between. Germline assignment: CDR1 SGHVS and CDR2 FNYEAQ.

The J gene is TRBJ1-2, the V gene TRBV7-9, with 7 bases matching TRBD1. V shed 5 bases, J shed 9 bases, and the junction held 6 bases outside the gene matches. The CDR3 has 12 residues. Germline V gene data show CDR1 as SEHNR and CDR2 as FQNEAQ (reference sequence). The CDR3: CASSAPTGSYTF. Written as DNA, the CDR3 is TGTGCCAGCAGCGCCCCGACAGGGAGCTACACCTTC.

The chain employs TRBV19 and TRBJ2-2; perhaps TRBD1 as D (5 bases). Trimming left V 2 bases short and J 5 bases short, with 15 bases between. Germline assignment: CDR1 LNHDA and CDR2 SQIVND (reference sequence). The CDR3 contains 16 residues. CDR3 bases: TGTGCCAGTAGTATAACATCCCAGGGTGGGACCGGGGAGCTGTTTTTT. Residues: CASSITSQGGTGELFF.

This clone was seen only once. The chain recombines TRBV6-4 with TRBJ1-2; D gene unclear. The V end was cut by 4 bases, the J end by 4 bases, with 13 bases between. This CDR3 comprises 14 residues. Germline V gives CDR1 MRHNA, CDR2 SNTAGT. CDR3 loop: CASSATGSGYGYTF. The CDR3 DNA reads as TGTGCCAGCAGTGCGACTGGGTCGGGCTATGGCTACACCTTC.

The V call is TRBV12-3 or TRBV12-4, the J call TRBJ1-1; D unresolved. This CDR3 contains 13 residues. The V and J ends lost 5 bases and 4 bases respectively, with 11 bases between them. CDR3 nucleotides: TGTGCCAGCAGTCAAGAACGGGGCACTGAAGCTTTCTTT. Translation gives CASSQERGTEAFF.

V usage is TRBV6-1 and J usage is TRBJ2-7; D perhaps matches TRBD1 (5 bases). V gave up 1 base and J gave up 2 bases, with 9 bases separating them. CDR3 length equals 14 residues. Germline-derived CDR1 and CDR2 are MNHNS and SASEGT. CDR3 coding DNA: TGTGCCAGCAGTGAAGAGGGGCCCACCTACGAGCAGTACTTC. Translation gives CASSEEGPTYEQYF.

This chain joins TRBV24-1 and TRBJ2-7, with 10 bases that match TRBD1. The CDR3 is 14 amino acids. The germline V gene encodes CDR1 KGHDR and CDR2 SFDVKD. The J segment lost 4 bases and the V segment lost 8 bases, leaving 7 bases of the junction unmatched. The CDR3 protein is CATTGTGELYEQYF. The CDR3 coding sequence is TGTGCCACCACCGGGACAGGGGAGTTATACGAGCAGTACTTC.

The rearrangement uses TRBV4-1 and TRBJ2-1, with D perhaps TRBD1 (6 bases). This CDR3 is 14 amino acids long. CDR1 and CDR2 (germline): MGHRA, YSYEKL. V was clipped by 6 bases and J by 0 bases, with 9 bases between them. The CDR3 DNA reads as TGCGCCAGCAGTTCGGACAGCTCCTACAATGAGCAGTTCTTC. As protein: CASSSDSSYNEQFF.